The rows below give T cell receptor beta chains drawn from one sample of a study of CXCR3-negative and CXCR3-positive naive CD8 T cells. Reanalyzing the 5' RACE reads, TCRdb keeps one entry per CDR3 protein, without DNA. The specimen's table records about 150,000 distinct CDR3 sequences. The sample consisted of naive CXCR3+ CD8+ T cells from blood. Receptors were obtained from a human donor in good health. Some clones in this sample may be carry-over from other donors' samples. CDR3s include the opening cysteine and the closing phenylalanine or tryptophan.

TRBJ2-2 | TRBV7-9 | CASSLARASSGELFF
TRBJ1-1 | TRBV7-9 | CASSPRLRNTEVFF
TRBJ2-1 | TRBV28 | CASSPVREGEQFF
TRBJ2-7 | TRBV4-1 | CASSLGTANSYEQYF
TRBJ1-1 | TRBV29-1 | CSVEAAGSGWNTEAFF
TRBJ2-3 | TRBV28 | CASSYQDLDTQYF
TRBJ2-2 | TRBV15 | CATSRDAVTGELFF
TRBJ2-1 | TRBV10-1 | CASSDVLANEQFF
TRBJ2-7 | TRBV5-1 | CASSTVAGALSYEQYF
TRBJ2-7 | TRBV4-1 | CASSQEVDPYEQYF
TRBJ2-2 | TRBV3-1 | CASSQGFSGSAGELFF
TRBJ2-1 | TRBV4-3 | CASSQVMVSYNEQFF
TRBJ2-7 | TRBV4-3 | CASSPENRYYEQYF
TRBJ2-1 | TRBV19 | CASSGPGGSSYNEQFF
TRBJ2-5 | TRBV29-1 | CSVGEGNQETQYF
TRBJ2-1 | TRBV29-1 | CSVMGQGAYNEQFF
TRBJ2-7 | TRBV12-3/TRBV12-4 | CASSLWGSAEQYF
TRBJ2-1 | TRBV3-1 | CASSQEGYGLDNEQFF
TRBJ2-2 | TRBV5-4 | CASSWTMTGELFF
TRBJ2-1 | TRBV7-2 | CASSLAKLAGGPRNEQFF
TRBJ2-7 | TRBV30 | CAWSVGGEYEQYF
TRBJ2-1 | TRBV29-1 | CSVESVRSDNEQFF
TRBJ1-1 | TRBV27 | CAGSPSGTGATEAFF
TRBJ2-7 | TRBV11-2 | CATGLAGGSYEQYF
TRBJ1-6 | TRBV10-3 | CAISSGQMSPLHF
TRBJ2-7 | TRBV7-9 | CASSHGGSGVRYEQYF
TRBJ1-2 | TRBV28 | CASSYFQGAYGYTF
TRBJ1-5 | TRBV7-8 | CASSNYRASNQPQHF
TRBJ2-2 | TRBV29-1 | CSVERDGNTGELFF
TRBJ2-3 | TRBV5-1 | CASSLFGASTDTQYF
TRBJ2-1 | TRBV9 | CASSPWDSPRGQFF
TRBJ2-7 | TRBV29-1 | CSVVYTYSYEQYF
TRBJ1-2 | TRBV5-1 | CASSFTGDPVGYTF
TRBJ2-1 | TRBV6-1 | CASSVTGASGYNEQFF
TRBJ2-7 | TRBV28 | CASSPRTGRSGEQYF
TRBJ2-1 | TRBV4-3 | CASSQDRLGTAYNEQFF
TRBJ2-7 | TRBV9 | CASSVRGSAWAAGGPMNEQYF
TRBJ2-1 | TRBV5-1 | CASSLGWTDYNEQFF
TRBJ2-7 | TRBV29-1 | CSGRDRADGQYF
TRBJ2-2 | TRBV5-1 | CASSTTGLVYTGELFF
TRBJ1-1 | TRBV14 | CASSFGGGGSTEAFF
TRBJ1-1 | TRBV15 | CATSRAETEAFF